This T cell receptor beta chain appears in the sequencing data of a study of patients and donors after allogeneic stem cell transplantation. TCRdb independently ran MiXCR on the RT-PCR reads; one entry per CDR3 protein. The data hold about 960,000 distinct CDR3 sequences, with roughly 18% observed a single time. This clonotype was recorded a few times. Germline V gene lookup returns CDR1 GTSNPN and CDR2 SVGIG (reference sequence). V lost 1 base to trimming and J lost 4 bases, with 14 bases between them. The CDR3 is made up of 15 amino acids. Sequenced: blood, either unsorted or a sorted T cell fraction (not recorded which). The rearrangement joins TRBV30 to TRBJ2-1; no definite D call. The TCR comes from a human donor who was either an allogeneic HSCT recipient or a stem cell or donor lymphocyte infusion donor (not recorded which). It is not recorded whose cells these are; they may come from a transplant donor. The CDR3 reads CAWSATGLLYNEQFF. CDR3 sequence (DNA): TGTGCCTGGAGTGCCACCGGCCTGCTATACAATGAGCAGTTCTTC.